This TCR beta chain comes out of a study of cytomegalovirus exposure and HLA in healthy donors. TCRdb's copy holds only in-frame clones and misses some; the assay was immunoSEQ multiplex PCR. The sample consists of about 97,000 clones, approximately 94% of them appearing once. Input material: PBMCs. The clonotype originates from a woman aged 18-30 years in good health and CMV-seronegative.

CDR3 sequence (DNA): TGCGCCAGCAGCCAAGTCGGGAGTGGTCGCTACGAGCAGTACTTC. The encoded protein is CASSQVGSGRYEQYF. The J gene is TRBJ2-7, the V gene TRBV4-1; D perhaps matches TRBD2 (6 bases). This CDR3 is 15 amino acids long. CDR1 and CDR2 (germline): MGHRA, YSYEKL. The germline V and J ends were trimmed by 1 base and 3 bases, with 13 bases remaining between them.